The T cell receptor beta chain under discussion was sequenced for a study of cytomegalovirus exposure and HLA in healthy donors. About the research overall: Of the donors genotyped, about 410 in all, about 76% fell in the Caucasian-associated ancestry cluster. Findings and limits, study-wide: At a 0.05 false discovery rate, a later analysis found 16,951 TCR beta sequences to be associated with HLA alleles.

The CDR3 length is 14 residues. Between the trimmed V and J ends, which lost 0 bases and 3 bases, there was a span of 9 bases. Germline V lookup: CDR1 LGHNA, CDR2 YNFKEQ. This clone occurred a few times. Its cognate antigen is unknown. PCR employed 60 Vbeta and 13 Jbeta primers. Assay: immunoSEQ multiplex PCR; the TCRdb copy retains only in-frame clones and omits some. The table has around 100,000 clones, 79% seen once. The study sampled nominally healthy donors, though unrecorded immune exposures were likely. This receptor was taken from a woman between 40 and 50 years old in good health and CMV-seronegative. The sample was PBMCs. V is TRBV4-2 and J is TRBJ2-7; possibly TRBD2 for D (6 bases). The DNA for the CDR3 is TGTGCCAGCAGCCAAGAGGAGGGGCTCTACGAGCAGTACTTC. It encodes CASSQEEGLYEQYF.